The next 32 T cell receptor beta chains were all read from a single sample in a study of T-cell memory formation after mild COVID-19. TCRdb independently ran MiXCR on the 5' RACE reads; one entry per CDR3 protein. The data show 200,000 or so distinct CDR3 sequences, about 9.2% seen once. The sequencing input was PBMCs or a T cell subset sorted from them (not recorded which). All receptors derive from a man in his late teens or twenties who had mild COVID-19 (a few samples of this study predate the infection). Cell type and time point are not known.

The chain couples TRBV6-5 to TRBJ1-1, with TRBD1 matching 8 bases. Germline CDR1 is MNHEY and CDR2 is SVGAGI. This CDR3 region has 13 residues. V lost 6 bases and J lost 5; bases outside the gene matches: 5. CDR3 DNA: TGTGCCAGCAGACAGGGGGGTCGGACTGAAGCTTTCTTT. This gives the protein CASRQGGRTEAFF.

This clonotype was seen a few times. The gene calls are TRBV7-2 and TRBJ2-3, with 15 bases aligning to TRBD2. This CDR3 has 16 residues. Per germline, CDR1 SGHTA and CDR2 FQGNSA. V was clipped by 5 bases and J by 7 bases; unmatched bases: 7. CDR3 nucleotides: TGTGCCAGCAGCCCCTTCGGACTAGCGGGGGGGAATACGCAGTATTTT. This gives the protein CASSPFGLAGGNTQYF.

The CDR3 coding sequence is TGTGCCAGTAGTATGGGGAGGTGGGCCAATAGCAATCAGCCCCAGCATTTT. Translation: CASSMGRWANSNQPQHF. The chain combines TRBV19 with TRBJ1-5; D remains unclear. The CDR3 is made up of 17 amino acids. The V and J ends lost 3 bases and 0 bases respectively, with 15 bases between them. Germline V gene data show CDR1 as LNHDA and CDR2 as SQIVND (reference sequence).

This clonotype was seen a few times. The CDR3 region is CASSVDGISGNTIYF. The CDR3 DNA sequence: TGTGCCAGCAGCGTAGACGGAATCTCTGGAAACACCATATATTTT. The chain has TRBV9 and TRBJ1-3; no reliable D call. This CDR3 spans 15 amino acids. The germline gives CDR1 SGDLS, CDR2 YYNGEE. V shed 0 bases and J shed 0 bases, with 7 bases lying between them.

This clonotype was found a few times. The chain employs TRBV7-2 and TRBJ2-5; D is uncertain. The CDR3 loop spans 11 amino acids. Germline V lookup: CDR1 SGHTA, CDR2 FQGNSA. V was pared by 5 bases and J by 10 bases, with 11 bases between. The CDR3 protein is CASSRLVGQYF. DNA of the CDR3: TGTGCCAGCAGCCGGTTAGTTGGCCAGTACTTC.

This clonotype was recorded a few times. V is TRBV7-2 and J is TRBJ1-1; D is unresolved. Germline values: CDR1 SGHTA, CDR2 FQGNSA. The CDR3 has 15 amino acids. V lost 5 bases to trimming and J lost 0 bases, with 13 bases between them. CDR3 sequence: CASSRKSWVNTEAFF. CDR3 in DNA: TGTGCCAGCAGCCGGAAAAGCTGGGTGAACACTGAAGCTTTCTTT.

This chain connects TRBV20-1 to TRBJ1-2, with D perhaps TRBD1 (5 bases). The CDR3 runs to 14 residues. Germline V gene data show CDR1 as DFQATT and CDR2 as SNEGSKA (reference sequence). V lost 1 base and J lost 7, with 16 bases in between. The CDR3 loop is CSARGMTVYGGYTF. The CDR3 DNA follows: TGCAGTGCTAGAGGAATGACAGTGTATGGTGGCTACACCTTC.

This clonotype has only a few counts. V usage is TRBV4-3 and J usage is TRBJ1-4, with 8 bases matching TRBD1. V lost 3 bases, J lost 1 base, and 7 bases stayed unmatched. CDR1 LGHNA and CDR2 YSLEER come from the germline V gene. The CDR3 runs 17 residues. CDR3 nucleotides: TGCGCCAGCAGCCAGGCAGGACAGGGCGGAACTAATGAAAAACTGTTTTTT. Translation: CASSQAGQGGTNEKLFF.

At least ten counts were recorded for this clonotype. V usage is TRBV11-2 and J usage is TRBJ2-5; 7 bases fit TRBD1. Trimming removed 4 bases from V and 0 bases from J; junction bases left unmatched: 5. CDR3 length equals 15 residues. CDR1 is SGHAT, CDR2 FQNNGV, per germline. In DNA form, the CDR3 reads TGTGCCAGCAGCTCCCTACAGGGGTACCAAGAGACCCAGTACTTC. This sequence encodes CASSSLQGYQETQYF.

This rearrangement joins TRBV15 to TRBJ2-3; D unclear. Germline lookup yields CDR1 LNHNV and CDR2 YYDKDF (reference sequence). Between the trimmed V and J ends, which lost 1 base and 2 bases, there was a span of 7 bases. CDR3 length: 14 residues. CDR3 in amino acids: CATSRGSNTDTQYF. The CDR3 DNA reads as TGTGCCACCAGCAGAGGCTCGAACACAGATACGCAGTATTTT.

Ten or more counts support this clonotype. CDR3 DNA: TGTGCCAGCAGCTTAGCCCGGGAGAATCAGCCCCAGCATTTT. Translation: CASSLARENQPQHF. The chain has TRBV7-8 and TRBJ1-5; D gene ambiguous. The CDR3 runs 14 residues. The germline V and J ends were trimmed by 0 bases and 4 bases, with 7 bases remaining between them. The germline V gene encodes CDR1 SGHVS and CDR2 FQNEAQ.

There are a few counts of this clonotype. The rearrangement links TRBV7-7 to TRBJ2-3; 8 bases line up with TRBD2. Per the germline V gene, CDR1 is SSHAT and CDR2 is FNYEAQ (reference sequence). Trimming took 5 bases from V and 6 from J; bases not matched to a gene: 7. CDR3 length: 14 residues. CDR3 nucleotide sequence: TGTGCCAGCAGCATTAGCGGGATTACGGATACGCAGTATTTT. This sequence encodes CASSISGITDTQYF.

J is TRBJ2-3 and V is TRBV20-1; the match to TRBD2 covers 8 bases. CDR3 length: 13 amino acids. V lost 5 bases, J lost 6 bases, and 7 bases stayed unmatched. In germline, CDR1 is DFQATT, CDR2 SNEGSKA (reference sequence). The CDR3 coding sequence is TGCAGTGCTGACTATAGCGGGGCCGATACGCAGTATTTT. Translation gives CSADYSGADTQYF.

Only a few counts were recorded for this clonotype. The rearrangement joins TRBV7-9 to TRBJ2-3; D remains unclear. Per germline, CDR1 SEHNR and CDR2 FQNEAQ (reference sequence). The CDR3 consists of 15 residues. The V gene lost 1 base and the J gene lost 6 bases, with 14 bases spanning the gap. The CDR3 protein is CASSLGWWGSDTQYF. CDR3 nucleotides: TGTGCCAGCAGCTTAGGTTGGTGGGGTAGTGATACGCAGTATTTT.

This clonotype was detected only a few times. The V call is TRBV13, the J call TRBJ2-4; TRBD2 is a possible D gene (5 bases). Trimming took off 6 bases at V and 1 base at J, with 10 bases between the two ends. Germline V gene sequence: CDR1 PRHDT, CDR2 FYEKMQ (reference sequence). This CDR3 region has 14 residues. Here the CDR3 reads CASSRGKAKNIQYF. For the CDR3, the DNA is TGTGCCAGCAGTAGAGGGAAGGCCAAAAACATTCAGTACTTC. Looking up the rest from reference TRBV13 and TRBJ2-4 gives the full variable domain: AAGVIQSPRHLIKEKRETATLKCYPIPRHDTVYWYQQGPGQDPQFLISFYEKMQSDKGSIPDRFSAQQFSDYHSELNMSSLELGDSALYFCASSRGKAKNIQYFGAGTRLSVL.

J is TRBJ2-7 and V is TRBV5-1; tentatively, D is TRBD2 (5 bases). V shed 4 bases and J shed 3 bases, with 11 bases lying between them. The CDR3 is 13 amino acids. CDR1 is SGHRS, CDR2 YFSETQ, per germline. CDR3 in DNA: TGCGCCAGCAGCCCAGCGGCGGGCTACGAGCAGTACTTC. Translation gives CASSPAAGYEQYF.

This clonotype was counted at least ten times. The chain's CDR3 is CASRRYYERTDTQYF. The CDR3 region has the DNA TGTGCCAGCAGACGATACTACGAACGCACAGATACGCAGTATTTT. V usage is TRBV7-8 and J usage is TRBJ2-3; no firm D call. The CDR3 is 15 residues long. Trimming took off 6 bases at V and 1 base at J, with 14 bases between the two ends. Germline V gene sequence: CDR1 SGHVS, CDR2 FQNEAQ.

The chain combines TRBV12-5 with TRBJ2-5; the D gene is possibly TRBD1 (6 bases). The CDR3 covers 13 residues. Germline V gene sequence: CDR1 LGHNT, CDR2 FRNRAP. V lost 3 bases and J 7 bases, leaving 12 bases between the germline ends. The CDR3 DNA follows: TGTGCTAGTGGTTTCGCAGGGGTTGCGACCCAGTACTTC. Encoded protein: CASGFAGVATQYF.

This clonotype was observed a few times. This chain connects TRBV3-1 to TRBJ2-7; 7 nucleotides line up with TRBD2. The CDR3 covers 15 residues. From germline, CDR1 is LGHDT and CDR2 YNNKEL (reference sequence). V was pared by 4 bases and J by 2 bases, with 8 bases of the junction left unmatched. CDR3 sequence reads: CASSPGLADTYEQYV. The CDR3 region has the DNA TGTGCCAGCAGCCCAGGGCTAGCGGATACCTACGAGCAGTACGTC.

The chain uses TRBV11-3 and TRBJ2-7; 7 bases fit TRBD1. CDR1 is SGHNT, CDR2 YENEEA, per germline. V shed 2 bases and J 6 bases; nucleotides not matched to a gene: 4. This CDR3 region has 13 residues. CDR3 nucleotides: TGTGCCAGCAGCTTAATCGCAGGGGGCGAGCAGTACTTC. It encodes CASSLIAGGEQYF.

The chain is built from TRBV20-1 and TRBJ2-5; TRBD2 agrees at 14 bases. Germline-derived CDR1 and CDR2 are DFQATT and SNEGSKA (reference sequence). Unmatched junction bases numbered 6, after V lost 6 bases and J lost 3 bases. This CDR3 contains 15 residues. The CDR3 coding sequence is TGCAGTGCAAACCCGGGACTAGCGGGGGAAGAGACCCAGTACTTC. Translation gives CSANPGLAGEETQYF.

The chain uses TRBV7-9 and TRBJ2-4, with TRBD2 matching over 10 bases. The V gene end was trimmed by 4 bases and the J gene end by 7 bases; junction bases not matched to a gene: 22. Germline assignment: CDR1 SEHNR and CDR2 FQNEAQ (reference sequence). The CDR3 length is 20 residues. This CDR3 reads CASSSPRWGAGGSRGNIQYF. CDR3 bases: TGTGCCAGCAGCTCGCCCCGCTGGGGAGCGGGGGGGTCCCGGGGGAACATTCAGTACTTC.

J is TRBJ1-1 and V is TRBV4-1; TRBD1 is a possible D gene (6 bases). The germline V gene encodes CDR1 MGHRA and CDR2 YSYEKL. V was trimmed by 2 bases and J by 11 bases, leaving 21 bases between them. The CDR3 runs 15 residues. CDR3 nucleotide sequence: TGCGCCAGCAGCCAACTACTCGACAGGACGGGTAACGCTTTCTTT. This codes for CASSQLLDRTGNAFF.

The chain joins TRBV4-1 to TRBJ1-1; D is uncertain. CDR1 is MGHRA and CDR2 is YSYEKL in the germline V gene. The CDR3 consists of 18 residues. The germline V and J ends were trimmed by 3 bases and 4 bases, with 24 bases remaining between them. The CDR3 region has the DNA TGCGCCAGCAGCCACTCTTTAGCCGTAGTTCGGACGAGCACTGAAGCTTTCTTT. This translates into CASSHSLAVVRTSTEAFF.

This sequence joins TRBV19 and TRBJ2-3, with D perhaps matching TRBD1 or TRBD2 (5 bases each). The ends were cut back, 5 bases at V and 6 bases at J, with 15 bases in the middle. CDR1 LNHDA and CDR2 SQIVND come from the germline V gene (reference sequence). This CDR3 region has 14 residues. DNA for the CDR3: TGTGCCAGTAGTCAACTCGGGGCCCCGGATACGCAGTATTTT. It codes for CASSQLGAPDTQYF. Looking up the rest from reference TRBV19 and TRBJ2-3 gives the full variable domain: DGGITQSPKYLFRKEGQNVTLSCEQNLNHDAMYWYRQDPGQGLRLIYYSQIVNDFQKGDIAEGYSVSREKKESFPLTVTSAQKNPTAFYLCASSQLGAPDTQYFGPGTRLTVL.

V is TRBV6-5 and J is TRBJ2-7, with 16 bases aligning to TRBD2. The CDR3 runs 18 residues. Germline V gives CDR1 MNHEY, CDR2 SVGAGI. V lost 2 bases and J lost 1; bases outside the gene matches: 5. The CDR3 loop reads CASSYGTSGRDMSYEQYF. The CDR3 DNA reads TGTGCCAGCAGTTACGGGACTAGCGGGAGGGATATGTCCTACGAGCAGTACTTC.

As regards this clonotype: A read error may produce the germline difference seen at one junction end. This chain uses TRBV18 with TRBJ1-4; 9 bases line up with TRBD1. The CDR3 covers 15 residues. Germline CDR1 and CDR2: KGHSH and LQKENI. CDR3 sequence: CASSWRTGEGEKPFF. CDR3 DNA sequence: TGTGCCAGCTCATGGCGGACAGGGGAAGGAGAAAAACCGTTTTTT. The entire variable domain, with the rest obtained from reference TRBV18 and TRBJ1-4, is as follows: NAGVMQNPRHLVRRRGQEARLRCSPMKGHSHVYWYRQLPEEGLKFMVYLQKENIIDESGMPKERFSAEFPKEGPSILRIQQVVRGDSAAYFCASSWRTGEGEKPFFGSGTQLSVL.

The chain's CDR3 is CATSKDFLFYEQYV. CDR3 DNA: TGTGCCACCTCGAAGGACTTCTTATTCTACGAGCAGTACGTC. The chain uses TRBV6-2 or TRBV6-3 and TRBJ2-7; perhaps TRBD2 as D (5 bases). The ends were cut back, 10 bases at V and 3 bases at J, with 19 bases in the middle. This CDR3 is 14 amino acids long. The germline gives CDR1 MNHEY, CDR2 SVGEGT.

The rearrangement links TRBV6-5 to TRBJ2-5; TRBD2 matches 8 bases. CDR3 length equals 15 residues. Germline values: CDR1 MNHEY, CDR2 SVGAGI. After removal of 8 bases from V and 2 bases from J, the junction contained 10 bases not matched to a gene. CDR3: CASLPGLGRQETQYF. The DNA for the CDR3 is TGTGCCAGCCTACCGGGACTAGGGCGTCAAGAGACCCAGTACTTC.

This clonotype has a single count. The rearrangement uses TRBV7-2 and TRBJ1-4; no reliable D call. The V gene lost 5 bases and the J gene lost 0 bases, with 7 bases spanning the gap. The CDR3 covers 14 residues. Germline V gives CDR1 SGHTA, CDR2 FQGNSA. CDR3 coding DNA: TGTGCCAGCAGCGTCACAGCAACTAATGAAAAACTGTTTTTT. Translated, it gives CASSVTATNEKLFF.

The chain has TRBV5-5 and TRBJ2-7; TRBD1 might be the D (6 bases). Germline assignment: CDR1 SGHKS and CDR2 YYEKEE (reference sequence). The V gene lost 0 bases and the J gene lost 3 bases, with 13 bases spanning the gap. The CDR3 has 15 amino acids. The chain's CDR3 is CASSLEGGRIYEQYF. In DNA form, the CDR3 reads TGTGCCAGCAGCTTGGAAGGGGGAAGAATCTACGAGCAGTACTTC.

Here the CDR3 DNA reads TGTGCCAGCAGCCAAGATTGGGGGACTAGGACGGTCAATGAGCAGTTCTTC. Translation: CASSQDWGTRTVNEQFF. The V gene is TRBV3-1, the J gene TRBJ2-1, with 8 bases fitting TRBD2. Germline-derived CDR1 and CDR2 are LGHDT and YNNKEL (reference sequence). This CDR3 has 17 amino acids. J lost 6 bases, V lost 0 bases, and 10 bases had no gene match.